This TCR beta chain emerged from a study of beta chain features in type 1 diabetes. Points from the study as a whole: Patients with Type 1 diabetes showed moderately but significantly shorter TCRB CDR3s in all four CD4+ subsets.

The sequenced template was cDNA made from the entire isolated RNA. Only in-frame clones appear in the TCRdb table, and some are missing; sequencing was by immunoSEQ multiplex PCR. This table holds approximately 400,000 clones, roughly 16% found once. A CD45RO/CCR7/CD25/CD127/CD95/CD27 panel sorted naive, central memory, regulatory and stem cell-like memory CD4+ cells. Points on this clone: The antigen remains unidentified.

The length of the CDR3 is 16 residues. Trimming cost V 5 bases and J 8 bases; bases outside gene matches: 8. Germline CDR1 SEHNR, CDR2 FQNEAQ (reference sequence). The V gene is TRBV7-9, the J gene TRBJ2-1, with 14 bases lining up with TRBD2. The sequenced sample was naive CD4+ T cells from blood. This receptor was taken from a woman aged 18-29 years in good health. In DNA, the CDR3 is TGTGCCAGCAGCCCCCGAGGGACTAGCGGGAGCTATGAGCAGTTCTTC. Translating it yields CASSPRGTSGSYEQFF.